This TCR beta chain comes out of a study of OX40 agonist ivuxolimab in advanced cancers. About the study: Head and neck, renal cell, melanoma or hepatocellular carcinoma were the cancers that dose-escalation patients had.

Findings and caveats of the study: Among some nonresponders, normalized T-cell clonal expansion was also low.

The method was immunoSEQ multiplex PCR; TCRdb's version includes in-frame clones alone and lacks a portion of them. The data contain 25,000 to 35,000 clones, 90% of them seen just once; the ten biggest clones take up more than 20%. Of note for this clone: The antigen is undetermined.

On cycle 4 day 1 and cycle 7 day 1, as well as at baseline, blood was sampled. This specimen was CD4+ or CD8+ T cells sorted from blood, taken in a trial of the OX40 agonist ivuxolimab. This TCR was recovered from an adult with an advanced solid tumor such as melanoma, head and neck, liver or kidney cancer.

For the CDR3, the DNA is TGTGCCAGCAGCAACAGGGGAACCCATCAGCCCCAGCATTTT. It codes for CASSNRGTHQPQHF. The V gene is TRBV27, the J gene TRBJ1-5, with 7 bases aligning to TRBD1. V was clipped by 6 bases and J by 5 bases; unmatched bases: 7. The CDR3 loop spans 14 amino acids. Germline CDR1 reads MNHEY; CDR2 reads SMNVEV (reference sequence).